The 27 T cell receptor beta chains presented below share a single source sample, sequenced in a study of blood T cell repertoires in COVID-19. Produced via immunoSEQ multiplex PCR; TCRdb's table is partial and in-frame only. The sample includes tens of thousands of clones, around 77% of them seen just once. Sequencing input: peripheral blood. These receptors originate from a woman older than 75 with acute or convalescent COVID-19.

The genes are TRBV15 and TRBJ2-1; 13 bases map to TRBD2. The germline CDR1 and CDR2 sequences are LNHNV and YYDKDF (reference sequence). The CDR3 runs to 19 residues. The ends lost 4 bases at V and 6 bases at J; junction bases unmatched: 15. The DNA for the CDR3 is TGTGCCACCAGCACAATGATTTCCGGGACTAGCGGGAATAGCAATGAGCAGTTCTTC. Its translation is CATSTMISGTSGNSNEQFF.

DNA of the CDR3: TGTGCCAGCAGTGGGGATACTAGATCCACTGAAGCTTTCTTT. Its translation is CASSGDTRSTEAFF. This chain uses TRBV6-2 or TRBV6-3 with TRBJ1-1; D is uncertain. Between the trimmed V and J ends, which lost 5 bases and 4 bases, there was a span of 14 bases. This CDR3 has 14 residues. CDR1 is MNHEY and CDR2 is SVGEGT in the germline V gene.

The chain has TRBV19 and TRBJ2-1; 8 nucleotides line up with TRBD2. This CDR3 has 15 residues. J was trimmed by 4 bases and V by 7 bases; bases with no gene match: 9. Germline V gives CDR1 LNHDA, CDR2 SQIVND (reference sequence). CDR3 loop: CASKPTSGQYNEQFF. Written as DNA, the CDR3 is TGTGCCAGTAAACCTACTAGCGGTCAGTACAATGAGCAGTTCTTC.

This sequence joins TRBV12-3 or TRBV12-4 and TRBJ2-5; the D is unclear. The CDR3 is made up of 13 amino acids. Trimming took 3 bases from V and 4 from J, leaving 9 bases between them. As DNA, the CDR3 is TGTGCCAGCAGTTTTGGCAGGCCAGAGACCCAGTACTTC. It is translated as CASSFGRPETQYF.

The chain is built from TRBV28 and TRBJ2-7, with D perhaps TRBD2 (6 bases). The CDR3 consists of 13 residues. Trimming stripped 7 bases from V and 2 bases from J, with 12 bases between. Germline V gene sequence: CDR1 MDHEN, CDR2 SYDVKM. This chain's CDR3 is CASTPGGAYEQYF. CDR3 DNA sequence: TGTGCCAGCACCCCCGGAGGGGCCTACGAGCAGTACTTC.

This clone came up once. The J gene is TRBJ2-7, the V gene TRBV11-3, with 9 bases identical to TRBD1. CDR1 and CDR2 (germline): SGHNT, YENEEA. This CDR3 contains 15 residues. The V and J ends lost 5 bases and 5 bases, in that order; junction bases with no gene match: 10. The CDR3 is CASSIGQGRSDEQYF. The CDR3 bases are TGTGCCAGCAGCATCGGACAGGGGCGCTCGGACGAGCAGTACTTC. The full variable domain, its missing parts supplied by reference TRBV11-3 and TRBJ2-7, is EAGVVQSPRYKIIEKKQPVAFWCNPISGHNTLYWYLQNLGQGPELLIRYENEEAVDDSQLPKDRFSAERLKGVDSTLKIQPAELGDSAVYLCASSIGQGRSDEQYFGPGTRLTVT.

The chain links TRBV6-5 to TRBJ2-7; 10 bases map to TRBD2. Germline V gene sequence: CDR1 MNHEY, CDR2 SVGAGI. Trimming took 10 bases from V and 5 from J; bases not matched to a gene: 8. The CDR3 consists of 13 residues. The CDR3 bases are TGTGCCATTCTGGGACTAGCGTCACACGAGCAGTACTTC. Residues: CAILGLASHEQYF.

The chain combines TRBV7-2 with TRBJ1-1; no clear D gene. CDR3 length: 15 residues. Germline-derived CDR1 and CDR2 are SGHTA and FQGNSA. The V and J ends lost 5 bases and 5 bases respectively, with 18 bases between them. CDR3 coding DNA: TGTGCCAGCAGCCCCCTTGTGAGGGTGGGTACTGAAGCTTTCTTT. This gives the protein CASSPLVRVGTEAFF.

The J gene is TRBJ2-7, the V gene TRBV9; no reliable D call. CDR1 and CDR2 (germline): SGDLS, YYNGEE. The CDR3 runs 15 residues. V was cut by 0 bases and J by 1 base, with 11 bases left in between. DNA of the CDR3: TGTGCCAGCAGCGTAGGAATAGACAAATCCTACGAGCAGTACTTC. Its translation: CASSVGIDKSYEQYF.

The chain links TRBV19 to TRBJ2-1; D not resolved. With 0 bases removed from V and 0 bases from J, the gap between germline ends came to 12 bases. The germline CDR1 and CDR2 sequences are LNHDA and SQIVND (reference sequence). The CDR3 runs to 17 residues. The CDR3 loop reads CASSIDKDLSSYNEQFF. The CDR3 nucleotides are TGTGCCAGTAGTATAGATAAAGACTTGAGCTCCTACAATGAGCAGTTCTTC. Drawing the rest from reference TRBV19 and TRBJ2-1, the complete variable domain is DGGITQSPKYLFRKEGQNVTLSCEQNLNHDAMYWYRQDPGQGLRLIYYSQIVNDFQKGDIAEGYSVSREKKESFPLTVTSAQKNPTAFYLCASSIDKDLSSYNEQFFGPGTRLTVL.

The V and J genes are TRBV15 and TRBJ2-6; D gene uncertain. The V gene's germline CDR1 is LNHNV and CDR2 YYDKDF (reference sequence). CDR3 length: 16 amino acids. Trimming pared 3 bases from V and 0 bases from J, leaving 9 bases between. The CDR3 DNA follows: TGTGCCACCAGCAGCCACCAGGCCTCTGGGGCCAACGTCCTGACTTTC. It specifies CATSSHQASGANVLTF.

This rearrangement joins TRBV5-1 to TRBJ2-6; no definite D call. This CDR3 is built from 13 residues. CDR1 SGHRS and CDR2 YFSETQ come from the germline V gene. Trimming left V 9 bases short and J 2 bases short, with 9 bases between. The CDR3 bases are TGCGCCACCTCGGTGGCTGGGGCCAACGTCCTGACTTTC. Translation gives CATSVAGANVLTF. The full variable domain, with the rest looked up from reference TRBV5-1 and TRBJ2-6, is KAGVTQTPRYLIKTRGQQVTLSCSPISGHRSVSWYQQTPGQGLQFLFEYFSETQRNKGNFPGRFSGRQFSNSRSEMNVSTLELGDSALYLCATSVAGANVLTFGAGSRLTVL.

This clone was detected a few times. The chain couples TRBV28 to TRBJ2-2; TRBD2 matches at 7 bases. Per the germline V gene, CDR1 is MDHEN and CDR2 is SYDVKM. CDR3 length: 16 residues. V was clipped by 7 bases and J by 0 bases; unmatched bases: 8. The CDR3 loop is CASTLSGAANTGELFF. In nucleotides, the CDR3 is TGTGCCAGCACTTTGAGCGGGGCCGCGAACACCGGGGAGCTGTTTTTT.

This chain joins TRBV2 and TRBJ2-7, with D perhaps matching TRBD1 (7 bases). The CDR3 runs to 14 residues. Trimming took off 7 bases at V and 11 bases at J, with 24 bases between the two ends. CDR1 and CDR2 (germline): SNHLY, FYNNEI. CDR3 loop: CASTPLDQGGREYF. Written as DNA, the CDR3 is TGTGCCAGCACCCCGCTAGACCAGGGGGGTCGTGAGTACTTC.

V is TRBV29-1 and J is TRBJ1-4, with D perhaps TRBD1 (6 bases). V was clipped by 4 bases and J by 7 bases, with 13 bases between them. The CDR3 is 13 residues long. In germline, CDR1 is SQVTM, CDR2 ANQGSEA. The CDR3 DNA reads TGCAGCGTTGGGACAGCAAATACTGAAAAACTGTTTTTT. Amino acid sequence: CSVGTANTEKLFF.

This rearrangement joins TRBV11-2 to TRBJ2-1; 9 nucleotides match TRBD1. J gave up 1 base and V 4 bases, and 5 bases lay outside the gene matches. The CDR3 is made up of 16 amino acids. The germline V gene has CDR1 SGHAT and CDR2 FQNNGV. The DNA of the CDR3 is TGTGCCAGCAGCTGGGGACAGGGATTGTCCTACAATGAGCAGTTCTTC. Translation: CASSWGQGLSYNEQFF. The complete variable domain, with remaining parts taken from reference TRBV11-2 and TRBJ2-1, reads EAGVAQSPRYKIIEKRQSVAFWCNPISGHATLYWYQQILGQGPKLLIQFQNNGVVDDSQLPKDRFSAERLKGVDSTLKIQPAKLEDSAVYLCASSWGQGLSYNEQFFGPGTRLTVL.

The chain has TRBV4-1 and TRBJ1-4, with a possible D match to TRBD1 (6 bases). Trimming cost V 1 base and J 0 bases, with 9 bases left between them. Per the germline V gene, CDR1 is MGHRA and CDR2 is YSYEKL. The CDR3 extends over 16 amino acids. The CDR3 DNA follows: TGCGCCAGCAGCCAAGGGACAGTAGCAACTAATGAAAAACTGTTTTTT. Protein product: CASSQGTVATNEKLFF.

V usage is TRBV6-6 and J usage is TRBJ2-2; D not resolved. The germline V gene has CDR1 MNHNY and CDR2 SVGAGI (reference sequence). V lost 1 base and J 1 base, leaving 7 bases between the germline ends. CDR3 length equals 15 residues. CDR3 sequence reads: CASSYFNRNTGELFF. The CDR3 DNA sequence: TGTGCCAGCAGTTACTTCAACAGGAACACCGGGGAGCTGTTTTTT.

This clone appeared once. The chain couples TRBV27 to TRBJ2-2; D gene uncertain. Trimming took off 3 bases at V and 5 bases at J, with 4 bases between the two ends. The CDR3 has 12 amino acids. CDR1 and CDR2 (germline): MNHEY, SMNVEV (reference sequence). The CDR3 loop reads CASSFPTGELFF. The CDR3, as DNA: TGTGCCAGCAGTTTCCCTACCGGGGAGCTGTTTTTT.

The chain couples TRBV19 to TRBJ2-2, with D maybe TRBD2 (6 bases). Germline V gene sequence: CDR1 LNHDA, CDR2 SQIVND (reference sequence). CDR3 length equals 16 residues. Trimming removed 4 bases from V and 4 bases from J, with 16 bases in between. The CDR3 loop reads CASSTFLGRGTGELFF. CDR3 DNA sequence: TGTGCCAGTAGTACCTTCCTGGGGCGGGGCACCGGGGAGCTGTTTTTT.

The V and J genes are TRBV29-1 and TRBJ1-1; 7 nucleotides agree with TRBD1. V gave up 6 bases and J gave up 7 bases; unmatched junction bases: 11. The CDR3 loop spans 13 amino acids. In germline, CDR1 is SQVTM, CDR2 ANQGSEA. CDR3 in DNA: TGCAGCGTCTCTACCAGAGGGGACAGTGAAGCTTTCTTT. It yields the protein CSVSTRGDSEAFF.

V usage is TRBV4-3 and J usage is TRBJ1-2; D is undetermined. The CDR3 covers 13 residues. V was cut by 0 bases and J by 8 bases, with 10 bases left in between. CDR1 is LGHNA and CDR2 is YSLEER in the germline V gene. CDR3 in DNA: TGCGCCAGCAGCCAAGATCCGGGGTGGGGCTACACCTTC. It yields the protein CASSQDPGWGYTF.

The V and J genes are TRBV5-1 and TRBJ1-4, with D possibly being TRBD1 (6 bases). The CDR3 runs to 16 residues. CDR1 SGHRS and CDR2 YFSETQ come from the germline V gene. V lost 0 bases to trimming and J lost 6 bases, with 15 bases between them. CDR3 region: CASSLGSGVGYEKLFF. The CDR3 nucleotides are TGCGCCAGCAGCTTGGGATCAGGGGTAGGATATGAAAAACTGTTTTTT.

The V and J genes are TRBV5-1 and TRBJ1-2; tentatively, D is TRBD1 (6 bases). The germline gives CDR1 SGHRS, CDR2 YFSETQ. Trimming cost V 4 bases and J 4 bases, with 14 bases left between them. This CDR3 is 14 amino acids long. The CDR3 DNA is TGCGCCAGCAGCCTGTACGGGACAAGCTATGGCTACACCTTC. It is translated as CASSLYGTSYGYTF.

The chain is built from TRBV4-3 and TRBJ2-7, with 9 bases aligning to TRBD2. Germline V CDR1 and CDR2: LGHNA, YSLEER. The CDR3 totals 19 residues. With V trimmed by 0 bases and J by 0 bases, 12 bases remained unmatched. CDR3: CASSQDPAGGTGSSYEQYF. Here the CDR3 DNA reads TGCGCCAGCAGCCAAGATCCAGCGGGGGGTACCGGAAGCTCCTACGAGCAGTACTTC.

The chain recombines TRBV2 with TRBJ2-7; D is uncertain. Trimming pared 7 bases from V and 2 bases from J, leaving 9 bases between. The CDR3 loop spans 12 amino acids. Germline V gives CDR1 SNHLY, CDR2 FYNNEI. For the CDR3, the DNA is TGTGCCAGCATGGAGACCGCCTACGAGCAGTACTTC. It specifies CASMETAYEQYF.

The rearrangement joins TRBV10-1 to TRBJ2-1; tentative D call: TRBD1 (5 bases). This CDR3 region has 12 residues. Germline V gene data show CDR1 as WNHNN and CDR2 as SYGVQD (reference sequence). V was cut by 6 bases and J by 8 bases, with 11 bases left in between. Here the CDR3 reads CASSRALDEQFF. In DNA form, the CDR3 reads TGCGCCAGCAGCAGGGCTTTGGATGAGCAGTTCTTC.